The 5 T cell receptor beta chains reported below all come from one sample, sequenced in a study of monozygotic twins with inflammatory bowel disease (dated by TCRdb to between 2018 and 2020). The library was obtained by 5' RACE. Data came from an Illumina HiSeq 2500. After reprocessing by TCRdb, each CDR3 protein sequence is one entry, and no DNA is given. The table for this sample lists about 350,000 distinct CDR3 sequences. Jointly, the top ten make up approximately 2% of the sample. Sequencing input: blood. These receptors were obtained from a human donor with ulcerative colitis or Crohn's disease, or a healthy co-twin of an affected twin (not recorded which).

The chain couples TRBV5-6 to TRBJ1-3. This CDR3 is 15 amino acids long. Germline loops: CDR1 SGHDT, CDR2 YYEEEE. The CDR3 region is CASSQRHRSGNTIYF.

The CDR3 sequence is CASSQQPGLSTDTQYF. V gene TRBV3-1 combines with J gene TRBJ2-3; TCRdb names TRBD2, which stays unverified in the absence of DNA. Germline V lookup: CDR1 LGHDT, CDR2 YNNKEL (reference sequence). CDR3 length: 16 residues.

CDR3 residues: CASRPGQGYNEQFF. The chain uses TRBV7-2 and TRBJ2-1; absent DNA, TCRdb's TRBD1 call cannot be checked. This CDR3 region has 14 residues. Germline V gene data show CDR1 as SGHTA and CDR2 as FQGNSA.

CDR3 sequence: CASSLWGTDGYTF. The chain combines TRBV5-1 with TRBJ1-2; TCRdb's D gene call, TRBD1, goes unchecked for lack of DNA. Germline CDR1 reads SGHRS; CDR2 reads YFSETQ. The CDR3 is made up of 13 amino acids.

The chain joins TRBV20-1 to TRBJ1-5. The CDR3 spans 13 residues. The germline V gene has CDR1 DFQATT and CDR2 SNEGSKA (reference sequence). CDR3 in amino acids: CSASQEGNQPQHF.